This T cell receptor beta chain is drawn from a study of Ad26.COV2.S vaccination and SARS-CoV-2 variants. Study at large: Into the muscle, Ad26.COV2.S was dosed once or twice, 56 days apart. Overall study results and limits: Researchers cautioned that TCR breadth and depth analyses may have underestimated total T cell responses. Post-vaccination spike-specific CD8+ and CD4+ T cell responses reportedly had substantial breadth.

The treatment denotes: about 20 received Ad26.COV2.S at low or high dose, single or two shots; roughly five received placebo; per-sample allocation not given. All samples were drawn on day 63, counting from the first vaccine or placebo injection. As for this clone: Its antigen is not known.

Only in-frame clones appear in the TCRdb table, and some are missing; sequencing was by immunoSEQ multiplex PCR. The table records some 340,000 clones, around four fifths of them present only once. The V gene lost 3 bases and the J gene lost 9 bases, with 13 bases spanning the gap. The CDR3 is 14 amino acids. In germline, CDR1 is SGDLS, CDR2 YYNGEE. The rearrangement links TRBV9 to TRBJ1-6; weak D call: TRBD1 (6 bases). The starting material was peripheral blood, obtained in a trial of Ad26.COV2.S vaccine versus placebo. This clonotype was obtained from a person aged 18-65 years who received the Ad26.COV2.S COVID-19 vaccine or a placebo. CDR3 DNA: TGTGCCAGCAGCGCTACAGGGTTTGCTTCACCCCTCCACTTT. This codes for CASSATGFASPLHF. The entire variable domain, with the rest obtained from reference TRBV9 and TRBJ1-6, is as follows: DSGVTQTPKHLITATGQRVTLRCSPRSGDLSVYWYQQSLDQGLQFLIQYYNGEERAKGNILERFSAQQFPDLHSELNLSSLELGDSALYFCASSATGFASPLHFGNGTRLTVT.